Reported below is one T cell receptor beta chain. CDR1 is MNHEY, CDR2 SVGAGI, per germline. With 7 bases removed from V and 0 bases from J, the gap between germline ends came to 17 bases. This CDR3 comprises 16 residues. The data stem from a study of blood T cells in healthy people across ages. Next came a second PCR, run for roughly 6 to 11 cycles, which used a sample-barcoded 5' primer along with a J-beta primer mix. TCRdb reanalysed the 5' RACE reads using MiXCR and keeps one entry per CDR3 protein. The table shows about 970,000 distinct CDR3 sequences, with roughly 50% occurring only once. The sequenced sample consisted of blood. This rearrangement joins TRBV6-5 to TRBJ2-3; D tentatively fits TRBD1 or TRBD2 (5 bases each). This TCR came from a woman between 55 and 75 years old in good health. The CDR3 coding sequence is TGTGCCAGCACCCGCCGGGACCCCGGTAGCACAGATACGCAGTATTTT. Its protein is CASTRRDPGSTDTQYF.